These 27 T cell receptor beta chains were sequenced from one sample in a study of identical twins. MiXCR, run by TCRdb on the 5' RACE reads, gives a single entry per CDR3 protein. The data hold around 490,000 distinct CDR3 sequences, with around 15% observed a single time. The data were also submitted as part of a second study, on yellow fever vaccine responses in identical twins.

The specimen was CD4+ T cells sorted from blood. The source is a woman aged 18-35 years in good health.

The rearrangement links TRBV6-5 to TRBJ2-3; TRBD2 matches at 13 bases. The CDR3 extends over 15 amino acids. Trimming at V came to 4 bases and at J to 6 bases, leaving 4 bases not matched to a gene. Germline assignment: CDR1 MNHEY and CDR2 SVGAGI. As DNA, the CDR3 is TGTGCCAGCAGTTTACTAGCGGGGGGGAGCGATACGCAGTATTTT. Its protein product is CASSLLAGGSDTQYF.

The rearrangement joins TRBV7-2 to TRBJ2-5, with 10 bases identical to TRBD2. Germline trimming cut 6 bases from V and 7 bases from J; bases unmatched to any gene: 8. Per germline, CDR1 SGHTA and CDR2 FQGNSA. The CDR3 loop spans 14 amino acids. CDR3 protein: CASSRVAGGGTQYF. The CDR3 region has the DNA TGTGCCAGCAGTCGAGTAGCGGGGGGCGGGACCCAGTACTTC. Looking up the rest from reference TRBV7-2 and TRBJ2-5 gives the full variable domain: GAGVSQSPSNKVTEKGKDVELRCDPISGHTALYWYRQSLGQGLEFLIYFQGNSAPDKSGLPSDRFSAERTGGSVSTLTIQRTQQEDSAVYLCASSRVAGGGTQYFGPGTRLLVL.

The chain recombines TRBV20-1 with TRBJ2-3; 11 nucleotides agree with TRBD2. The CDR3 extends over 15 amino acids. Trimming at V came to 6 bases and at J to 6 bases, leaving 11 bases not matched to a gene. The V gene's germline CDR1 is DFQATT and CDR2 SNEGSKA (reference sequence). CDR3 in amino acids: CSAMPPGLAADTQYF. The DNA of the CDR3 is TGCAGTGCCATGCCACCGGGACTAGCGGCTGATACGCAGTATTTT.

In this sample, this clonotype turned up a few times. The chain combines TRBV29-1 with TRBJ1-5; 10 nucleotides line up with TRBD1. CDR1 is SQVTM, CDR2 ANQGSEA, per germline. CDR3 length: 13 amino acids. V dropped 5 bases and J dropped 6; count of bases not matched to a gene: 4. Here the CDR3 reads CSVLTGGGQPQHF. In DNA, the CDR3 is TGCAGCGTTCTGACAGGGGGCGGTCAGCCCCAGCATTTT.

The V call is TRBV11-2, the J call TRBJ2-3, with 10 bases matching TRBD2. Trimming cost V 3 bases and J 2 bases; bases outside gene matches: 5. CDR3 length: 16 residues. Germline loops: CDR1 SGHAT, CDR2 FQNNGV. The CDR3 region has the DNA TGTGCCAGCAGCTTTACTAGCGGGGAATCCACAGATACGCAGTATTTT. This encodes CASSFTSGESTDTQYF.

The table lists this clonotype with many counts. The rearrangement uses TRBV29-1 and TRBJ2-3; D possibly matches TRBD1 or TRBD2 (6 bases each). Germline V gives CDR1 SQVTM, CDR2 ANQGSEA. Trimming cost V 4 bases and J 0 bases, with 17 bases left between them. This CDR3 region has 16 residues. The CDR3 DNA reads as TGCAGCGTTGGTTGGGGGCCGGGGGCGAGCACAGATACGCAGTATTTT. Translating gives CSVGWGPGASTDTQYF.

The J gene is TRBJ1-1, the V gene TRBV25-1; no firm D call. This CDR3 is 14 amino acids long. V lost 2 bases and J lost 1, with 8 bases in between. Germline V gene data show CDR1 as MGHDK and CDR2 as SYGVNS. CDR3 region: CASSERIENTEAFF. For the CDR3, the DNA is TGTGCCAGCAGTGAACGCATAGAGAACACTGAAGCTTTCTTT.

This chain joins TRBV10-3 and TRBJ2-5; D perhaps matches TRBD2 (5 bases). The ends were cut back, 8 bases at V and 5 bases at J, with 15 bases in the middle. From germline, CDR1 is ENHRY and CDR2 SYGVKD. CDR3 length equals 13 residues. The CDR3 DNA sequence: TGTGCCATCCGGGAAGACTTGGGGGAGACCCAGTACTTC. It specifies CAIREDLGETQYF.

This clonotype has more than one count but fewer than ten. The V gene is TRBV28, the J gene TRBJ2-1, with 9 bases aligning to TRBD2. The trim removed 7 bases at V and 8 bases at J, leaving 21 bases unmatched. CDR3 length: 18 amino acids. The V gene's germline CDR1 is MDHEN and CDR2 SYDVKM. The CDR3 DNA reads as TGTGCCAGCACCGATCCGAATTCGGCCCTAGCGGGAAGACATGAGCAGTTCTTC. Translating it yields CASTDPNSALAGRHEQFF.

This clonotype was found a few times. This chain connects TRBV27 to TRBJ2-1, with D perhaps matching TRBD2 (7 bases). CDR3 length equals 13 residues. Germline V gives CDR1 MNHEY, CDR2 SMNVEV (reference sequence). The V end was cut by 9 bases, the J end by 8 bases, with 17 bases between. CDR3 loop: CASRKAGAYEQFF. CDR3 sequence (DNA): TGTGCCAGTCGAAAGGCGGGGGCCTATGAGCAGTTCTTC.

The chain is built from TRBV5-1 and TRBJ2-1, with D perhaps matching TRBD2 (6 bases). V lost 4 bases, J lost 8 bases, and 16 bases lay in between. Germline CDR1 is SGHRS and CDR2 is YFSETQ. The length of the CDR3 is 14 residues. The CDR3 sequence: CASSMASPGDEQFF. In DNA, the CDR3 is TGCGCCAGCAGCATGGCGTCCCCGGGGGATGAGCAGTTCTTC.

In regard to this clonotype: The conserved final phenylalanine or tryptophan is absent from the CDR3, which likely points to a read error. V usage is TRBV29-1 and J usage is TRBJ2-5; 7 nucleotides line up with TRBD2. After removal of 4 bases from V and 5 bases from J, the junction contained 7 bases not matched to a gene. The CDR3 contains 13 residues. Germline V lookup: CDR1 SQVTM, CDR2 ANQGSEA. CDR3 bases: TGCAGCGTTGCCGCGGGAGTGGGGGAGACCCAGTACTCC. As protein: CSVAAGVGETQYS.

The chain carries TRBV7-2 and TRBJ2-1; 9 bases match TRBD2. The CDR3 loop spans 16 amino acids. The J segment lost 0 bases and the V segment lost 4 bases, leaving 4 bases of the junction unmatched. Germline V lookup: CDR1 SGHTA, CDR2 FQGNSA. The DNA of the CDR3 is TGTGCCAGCAGCTGGCTAGCGGGAACCTCCTACAATGAGCAGTTCTTC. This gives the protein CASSWLAGTSYNEQFF.

The rearrangement links TRBV27 to TRBJ2-1; TRBD2 matches at 13 bases. The CDR3 length is 17 residues. CDR1 is MNHEY and CDR2 is SMNVEV in the germline V gene (reference sequence). Trimming removed 3 bases from V and 5 bases from J; junction bases left unmatched: 7. CDR3 DNA sequence: TGTGCCAGCAGTTTGCTTGGACTAGCGGGAGTCCACAATGAGCAGTTCTTC. Translating it yields CASSLLGLAGVHNEQFF.

This clonotype was counted only a few times. The V gene is TRBV5-1, the J gene TRBJ2-2; TRBD1 matches at 7 bases. The CDR3 contains 13 residues. V shed 4 bases and J 6 bases; nucleotides not matched to a gene: 3. The V gene's germline CDR1 is SGHRS and CDR2 YFSETQ. CDR3 sequence (DNA): TGCGCCAGCAGCCAGGGACAGTCCGGGGAGCTGTTTTTT. Its translation is CASSQGQSGELFF. The variable domain in full, completed from reference TRBV5-1 and TRBJ2-2, reads KAGVTQTPRYLIKTRGQQVTLSCSPISGHRSVSWYQQTPGQGLQFLFEYFSETQRNKGNFPGRFSGRQFSNSRSEMNVSTLELGDSALYLCASSQGQSGELFFGEGSRLTVL.

V usage is TRBV20-1 and J usage is TRBJ1-4; D may be TRBD1 (5 bases). CDR1 is DFQATT, CDR2 SNEGSKA, per germline (reference sequence). The ends were cut back, 0 bases at V and 4 bases at J, with 12 bases in the middle. This CDR3 is 15 amino acids long. The CDR3 spells CSARDQDTINEKLFF. The CDR3 bases are TGCAGTGCTAGAGACCAGGACACCATTAATGAAAAACTGTTTTTT.

This clonotype has a handful of counts. This chain links TRBV3-1 with TRBJ2-6; D possibly corresponds to TRBD1 (6 bases). The CDR3 extends over 15 amino acids. Germline assignment: CDR1 LGHDT and CDR2 YNNKEL (reference sequence). Trimming cost V 4 bases and J 1 base, with 8 bases left between them. CDR3 sequence: CASSPRGSGANVLTF. The CDR3 DNA follows: TGTGCCAGCAGCCCCAGGGGATCTGGGGCCAACGTCCTGACTTTC. The complete variable domain, with remaining parts taken from reference TRBV3-1 and TRBJ2-6, reads DTAVSQTPKYLVTQMGNDKSIKCEQNLGHDTMYWYKQDSKKFLKIMFSYNNKELIINETVPNRFSPKSPDKAHLNLHINSLELGDSAVYFCASSPRGSGANVLTFGAGSRLTVL.

There are a few counts of this clonotype. The chain carries TRBV7-9 and TRBJ2-3; D possibly matches TRBD1 or TRBD2 (6 bases each). CDR3 length: 14 amino acids. Germline loops: CDR1 SEHNR, CDR2 FQNEAQ (reference sequence). Trimming took 8 bases from V and 3 from J, leaving 15 bases between them. Here the CDR3 DNA reads TGTGCCAGCGGCCCGGGGGCGCATACAGATACGCAGTATTTT. Protein product: CASGPGAHTDTQYF.

This clonotype has ten or more counts. V gene TRBV6-4 combines with J gene TRBJ2-2; D might be TRBD2 (6 bases). V lost 7 bases and J 3 bases, leaving 12 bases between the germline ends. The CDR3 consists of 14 residues. CDR1 is MRHNA, CDR2 SNTAGT, per germline. Here the CDR3 DNA reads TGTGCCAGCAAAACGACTAGGGACACCGGGGAGCTGTTTTTT. Translating it yields CASKTTRDTGELFF.

This clonotype was observed a handful of times. V gene TRBV7-2 combines with J gene TRBJ1-1, with a tentative D call TRBD1 (6 bases). The V gene's germline CDR1 is SGHTA and CDR2 FQGNSA. V dropped 5 bases and J dropped 4 bases, with 23 bases sitting between them. The CDR3 is made up of 17 amino acids. CDR3 region: CASSTRGRGARSTEAFF. The CDR3 bases are TGTGCCAGCAGCACCCGGGGGCGGGGGGCTCGGAGCACTGAAGCTTTCTTT.

This clonotype was seen a few times. The chain carries TRBV5-1 and TRBJ2-6; D is unresolved. Germline V gene data show CDR1 as SGHRS and CDR2 as YFSETQ. V gave up 10 bases and J gave up 0 bases, with 11 bases separating them. This CDR3 spans 14 amino acids. This CDR3 is CASKGSSGANVLTF. The CDR3 region has the DNA TGCGCCTCCAAGGGAAGCTCTGGGGCCAACGTCCTGACTTTC.

This chain connects TRBV7-2 to TRBJ2-7; D is unresolved. Germline V gives CDR1 SGHTA, CDR2 FQGNSA. The CDR3 spans 14 residues. V dropped 5 bases and J dropped 2 bases, with 13 bases sitting between them. Here the CDR3 DNA reads TGTGCCAGCAGCAGTGTAGCAGTCGCCTACGAGCAGTACTTC. Its protein is CASSSVAVAYEQYF.

This clonotype has just a few counts. The rearrangement uses TRBV9 and TRBJ2-5; D is unresolved. The CDR3 runs to 14 residues. The germline V and J ends were trimmed by 2 bases and 2 bases, with 10 bases remaining between them. The V gene's germline CDR1 is SGDLS and CDR2 YYNGEE. CDR3 coding DNA: TGTGCCAGCAGCGTTGGGTCAGCGCAAGAGACCCAGTACTTC. Its translation: CASSVGSAQETQYF.

This clonotype was seen more than once but under ten times. V usage is TRBV29-1 and J usage is TRBJ2-1, with D possibly matching TRBD1 (6 bases). The CDR3 totals 17 residues. Germline V gene sequence: CDR1 SQVTM, CDR2 ANQGSEA. Between the trimmed V and J ends, which lost 1 base and 0 bases, there was a span of 16 bases. CDR3 nucleotide sequence: TGCAGCGTTGAAGGTATAAGACAGGACCTCTCCTACAATGAGCAGTTCTTC. Translation gives CSVEGIRQDLSYNEQFF.

This clonotype was counted between two and nine times. The chain couples TRBV5-1 to TRBJ1-2, with D possibly matching TRBD1 (5 bases). Looked up from germline, CDR1 is SGHRS and CDR2 is YFSETQ. Deletions cut 4 bases from V and 0 bases from J, with 13 bases between. The CDR3 is 15 residues long. CDR3 protein: CASSPMTAANYGYTF. The CDR3 DNA is TGCGCCAGCAGCCCAATGACAGCCGCTAACTATGGCTACACCTTC.

This clonotype has only a few counts. The J gene is TRBJ1-5, the V gene TRBV29-1; a weak D match, TRBD1 (6 bases). Germline V gene lookup returns CDR1 SQVTM and CDR2 ANQGSEA. V was pared by 7 bases and J by 3 bases, with 13 bases between. This CDR3 contains 13 residues. The CDR3, as DNA: TGCAGCGCTGGGGGCGGCTTCAATCAGCCCCAGCATTTT. This encodes CSAGGGFNQPQHF.

The chain is built from TRBV12-3 or TRBV12-4 and TRBJ1-2; 11 nucleotides match TRBD1. Trimming removed 6 bases from V and 8 bases from J; junction bases left unmatched: 8. This CDR3 has 14 residues. The CDR3 spells CASSPGQGANGYTF. CDR3 DNA sequence: TGTGCCAGCAGCCCTGGACAGGGGGCGAACGGCTACACCTTC.